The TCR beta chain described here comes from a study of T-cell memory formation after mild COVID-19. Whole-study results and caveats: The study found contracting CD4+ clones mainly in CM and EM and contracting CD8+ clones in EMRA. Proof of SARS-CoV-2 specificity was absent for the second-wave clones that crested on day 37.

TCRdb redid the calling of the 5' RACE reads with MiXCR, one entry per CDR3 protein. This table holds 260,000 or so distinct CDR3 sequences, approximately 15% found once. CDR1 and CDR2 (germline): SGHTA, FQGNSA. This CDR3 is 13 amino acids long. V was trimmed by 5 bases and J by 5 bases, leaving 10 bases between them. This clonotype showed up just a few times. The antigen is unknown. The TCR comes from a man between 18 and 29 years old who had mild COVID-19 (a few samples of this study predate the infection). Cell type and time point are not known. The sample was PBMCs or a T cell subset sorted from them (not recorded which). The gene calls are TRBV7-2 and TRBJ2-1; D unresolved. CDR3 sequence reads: CASSPYFDNEQFF. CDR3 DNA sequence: TGTGCCAGCAGCCCTTACTTCGACAATGAGCAGTTCTTC.